These 28 T cell receptor beta chains originate from one sample sequenced in a study of T cell responses to AZD1222 COVID-19 vaccine. Assay: immunoSEQ multiplex PCR; the TCRdb copy retains only in-frame clones and omits some. The sample carries around 120,000 clones, just over 90% recorded once. The specimen was peripheral blood, collected 28 days after the second AZD1222 dose. These receptors came from an adult who received the AZD1222 COVID-19 vaccine.

This chain uses TRBV2 with TRBJ2-7, with D possibly being TRBD1 (5 bases). Looked up from germline, CDR1 is SNHLY and CDR2 is FYNNEI. With 3 bases removed from V and 3 bases from J, the gap between germline ends came to 6 bases. CDR3 length: 12 amino acids. The CDR3 nucleotides read TGTGCCAGCAGTGAGCAGGGCTACGAGCAGTACTTC. Translating gives CASSEQGYEQYF.

This chain joins TRBV27 and TRBJ1-2; tentative D call: TRBD1 (5 bases). Trimming cost V 5 bases and J 8 bases, with 21 bases left between them. The germline V gene encodes CDR1 MNHEY and CDR2 SMNVEV (reference sequence). The CDR3 runs 15 residues. CDR3 in amino acids: CASSPQGGPLVGYTF. DNA of the CDR3: TGTGCCAGCAGTCCCCAGGGAGGGCCATTGGTGGGCTACACCTTC.

The chain is built from TRBV2 and TRBJ2-7, with D perhaps assigned TRBD1 or TRBD2 (5 bases each). V lost 1 base, J lost 13 bases, and 11 bases lay in between. The CDR3 covers 11 residues. Germline values: CDR1 SNHLY, CDR2 FYNNEI. The DNA of the CDR3 is TGTGCCAGCAGTGAAGGTCGGGGACCTTACTTC. It is translated as CASSEGRGPYF.

The V call is TRBV9, the J call TRBJ2-2; tentatively, D is TRBD1 (7 bases). Trimming took 8 bases from V and 7 from J, leaving 21 bases between them. The V gene's germline CDR1 is SGDLS and CDR2 YYNGEE. The CDR3 loop spans 15 amino acids. The CDR3, as DNA: TGTGCCAGTCGTCACGGAGGGGGCGCCGGCGGGGAGCTGTTTTTT. Translation gives CASRHGGGAGGELFF.

V usage is TRBV11-3 and J usage is TRBJ2-5, with 7 nucleotides matching TRBD1. The J segment lost 1 base and the V segment lost 5 bases, leaving 7 bases of the junction unmatched. Per germline, CDR1 SGHNT and CDR2 YENEEA. The CDR3 has 15 amino acids. CDR3 protein: CASSPRQGGQETQYF. CDR3 sequence (DNA): TGTGCCAGCAGCCCCCGACAGGGTGGCCAAGAGACCCAGTACTTC.

This chain links TRBV18 with TRBJ1-6; 8 bases align to TRBD1. V dropped 5 bases and J dropped 5; count of bases not matched to a gene: 11. The CDR3 is 17 amino acids. The germline V gene encodes CDR1 KGHSH and CDR2 LQKENI. This CDR3 reads CASSTDSGTGDNSPLHF. CDR3 in DNA: TGTGCCAGCTCAACTGATTCCGGGACAGGCGATAATTCACCCCTCCACTTT.

V usage is TRBV7-2 and J usage is TRBJ2-3; no clear D gene. Trimming cost V 1 base and J 4 bases, with 6 bases left between them. Per germline, CDR1 SGHTA and CDR2 FQGNSA. CDR3 length: 13 residues. CDR3 nucleotide sequence: TGTGCCAGCAGCTTAGTTCCGGCAGATACGCAGTATTTT. It yields the protein CASSLVPADTQYF.

The chain joins TRBV3-1 (or the pseudogene TRBV3-2) to TRBJ2-7, with 9 nucleotides matching TRBD1. CDR1 LGHDT and CDR2 YNNKEL come from the germline V gene (reference sequence). The CDR3 contains 15 residues. V was pared by 3 bases and J by 6 bases, with 9 bases of the junction left unmatched. The CDR3 region is CASSQEGQGYLEQYF. In DNA, the CDR3 is TGTGCCAGCAGCCAGGAGGGACAGGGCTACCTCGAGCAGTACTTC.

The chain is built from TRBV6-4 and TRBJ2-5, with 9 bases aligning to TRBD2. The CDR3 sequence is 18 residues long. CDR1 MRHNA and CDR2 SNTAGT come from the germline V gene. V shed 7 bases and J 0 bases; nucleotides not matched to a gene: 15. CDR3 in amino acids: CASTNVSGSDKYQETQYF. The CDR3 DNA sequence: TGTGCCAGCACTAACGTTAGCGGGAGTGATAAGTACCAAGAGACCCAGTACTTC.

The genes are TRBV30 and TRBJ1-2; D is unclear. V lost 6 bases and J lost 4, with 15 bases in between. This CDR3 has 13 amino acids. Germline V gene lookup returns CDR1 GTSNPN and CDR2 SVGIG (reference sequence). CDR3: CACSTGYFYGYTF. CDR3 bases: TGTGCCTGTTCCACCGGGTACTTCTATGGCTACACCTTC.

This chain connects TRBV11-3 to TRBJ2-1; possibly TRBD2 for D (7 bases). Germline CDR1 reads SGHNT; CDR2 reads YENEEA. The CDR3 length is 13 residues. Trimming took off 3 bases at V and 9 bases at J, with 12 bases between the two ends. The CDR3 bases are TGTGCCAGCAGCTTGGGGGGGCGTGGTGAGCAGTTCTTC. This codes for CASSLGGRGEQFF.

CDR3 in amino acids: CASRLDRDTEAFF. The CDR3 coding sequence is TGTGCCAGCAGGCTGGACAGGGACACTGAAGCTTTCTTT. The V gene is TRBV12-3 or TRBV12-4, the J gene TRBJ1-1; 8 bases line up with TRBD1. The CDR3 is 13 residues long. J lost 3 bases, V lost 6 bases, and 3 bases had no gene match.

The V and J genes are TRBV5-6 and TRBJ1-4; maybe TRBD1 (6 bases). Trimming cost V 2 bases and J 8 bases, with 16 bases left between them. Germline assignment: CDR1 SGHDT and CDR2 YYEEEE. The CDR3 totals 15 residues. In DNA, the CDR3 is TGTGCCAGCAGCTTATCGGGGGCTGTGCGGGAAAAACTGTTTTTT. Residues: CASSLSGAVREKLFF.

The chain links TRBV19 to TRBJ2-2; no reliable D call. Germline V lookup: CDR1 LNHDA, CDR2 SQIVND (reference sequence). V was shortened by 4 bases and J by 7 bases, with 10 bases between the two germline ends. This CDR3 region has 13 residues. This CDR3 reads CASSTHLFGELFF. Here the CDR3 DNA reads TGTGCCAGTAGTACCCACCTGTTCGGGGAGCTGTTTTTT.

The gene calls are TRBV6-2 or TRBV6-3 and TRBJ2-2, with TRBD2 identical over 15 bases. Germline CDR1 and CDR2: MNHEY and SVGEGT. This CDR3 has 19 amino acids. Trimming at V came to 4 bases and at J to 3 bases, leaving 9 bases not matched to a gene. The CDR3 region is CASSSNGLAGGPDTGELFF. CDR3 coding DNA: TGTGCCAGCAGTTCCAATGGACTAGCGGGGGGGCCCGACACCGGGGAGCTGTTTTTT.

The chain's CDR3 is CASSLRTGPDEQYF. The CDR3 DNA reads as TGCGCCAGCAGCTTACGGACAGGGCCAGACGAGCAGTACTTC. The genes are TRBV5-1 and TRBJ2-7; TRBD1 aligns across 8 bases. V lost 2 bases and J lost 5; bases outside the gene matches: 6. Germline-derived CDR1 and CDR2 are SGHRS and YFSETQ. The CDR3 loop spans 14 amino acids.

This clone was counted only a few times. The chain couples TRBV6-1 to TRBJ2-5; D is possibly TRBD1 (6 bases). Trimming stripped 2 bases from V and 1 base from J, with 11 bases between. The germline V gene has CDR1 MNHNS and CDR2 SASEGT. The CDR3 has 15 residues. This CDR3 reads CASSENRQAQETQYF. CDR3 bases: TGTGCCAGCAGTGAAAACCGACAGGCCCAAGAGACCCAGTACTTC.

This clone appeared once. The chain uses TRBV5-4 and TRBJ1-2; 7 nucleotides line up with TRBD1. The CDR3 contains 13 residues. Unmatched junction bases numbered 3, after V lost 3 bases and J lost 4 bases. Looked up from germline, CDR1 is SGHNT and CDR2 is YYREEE (reference sequence). CDR3 nucleotides: TGTGCCAGCAGCTACGGGACAGCCTATGGCTACACCTTC. This sequence encodes CASSYGTAYGYTF.

The J gene is TRBJ1-3, the V gene TRBV6-5; D remains ambiguous. V was shortened by 6 bases and J by 0 bases, with 9 bases between the two germline ends. Germline loops: CDR1 MNHEY, CDR2 SVGAGI. CDR3 length: 14 residues. CDR3 sequence (DNA): TGTGCCAGCAGCTCCCCACTCTCTGGAAACACCATATATTTT. It specifies CASSSPLSGNTIYF.

This chain connects TRBV2 to TRBJ2-2, with TRBD1 as a possible D gene (6 bases). CDR3 length: 14 amino acids. CDR1 and CDR2 (germline): SNHLY, FYNNEI. V dropped 5 bases and J dropped 1 base, with 8 bases sitting between them. The DNA for the CDR3 is TGTGCCAGCAGTCCGGGACAGAACACCGGGGAGCTGTTTTTT. Amino acids: CASSPGQNTGELFF.

The chain recombines TRBV6-6 with TRBJ2-7, with 15 bases that match TRBD2. The length of the CDR3 is 15 residues. J gave up 6 bases and V 5 bases, and 5 bases lay outside the gene matches. Germline values: CDR1 MNHNY, CDR2 SVGAGI (reference sequence). CDR3: CASSLSGLAGGEQYF. Written as DNA, the CDR3 is TGTGCCAGCAGTCTGTCGGGACTAGCGGGAGGCGAGCAGTACTTC.

The chain carries TRBV19 and TRBJ1-6; 7 bases align to TRBD1. Trimming at V came to 5 bases and at J to 6 bases, leaving 10 bases not matched to a gene. Looked up from germline, CDR1 is LNHDA and CDR2 is SQIVND (reference sequence). There are 16 residues in the CDR3. CDR3 residues: CASSPEAGTVNSPLHF. The CDR3 DNA reads as TGTGCCAGTAGTCCAGAAGCCGGGACAGTTAATTCACCCCTCCACTTT.

This chain joins TRBV14 and TRBJ1-6; D not resolved. This CDR3 contains 18 residues. Trimming pared 1 base from V and 0 bases from J, leaving 13 bases between. In germline, CDR1 is SGHDN, CDR2 FVKESK. CDR3 DNA sequence: TGTGCCAGCAGCCAAGTTTTCCGGGCGGACTCCTATAATTCACCCCTCCACTTT. Translated: CASSQVFRADSYNSPLHF.

The chain joins TRBV5-1 to TRBJ1-1; the D gene is possibly TRBD1 (6 bases). V shed 2 bases and J shed 0 bases, with 14 bases lying between them. The germline V gene encodes CDR1 SGHRS and CDR2 YFSETQ. The CDR3 is made up of 16 amino acids. The CDR3 spells CASSFGWGQLNTEAFF. Written as DNA, the CDR3 is TGCGCCAGCAGCTTTGGTTGGGGGCAACTGAACACTGAAGCTTTCTTT.

The V and J genes are TRBV7-2 and TRBJ1-2; no definite D call. Between the trimmed V and J ends, which lost 1 base and 3 bases, there was a span of 9 bases. This CDR3 is built from 14 residues. Per germline, CDR1 SGHTA and CDR2 FQGNSA. The CDR3 sequence is CASSLEGRDYGYTF. CDR3 DNA: TGTGCCAGCAGCTTAGAGGGTAGGGACTATGGCTACACCTTC.

The CDR3 bases are TGTGCCAGCAATCCAGGCGGCACTGAAGCTTTCTTT. This encodes CASNPGGTEAFF. J is TRBJ1-1 and V is TRBV12-3 or TRBV12-4; no firm D call. The CDR3 runs 12 residues. V gave up 7 bases and J gave up 4 bases, with 10 bases separating them.

The chain joins TRBV18 to TRBJ2-7; the match to TRBD1 covers 7 bases. V shed 4 bases and J 4 bases; nucleotides not matched to a gene: 10. This CDR3 spans 15 amino acids. The V gene's germline CDR1 is KGHSH and CDR2 LQKENI. The CDR3 sequence: CASSHTGARGYEQYF. The CDR3 DNA reads as TGTGCCAGCTCACACACAGGGGCAAGGGGGTACGAGCAGTACTTC.

Here the CDR3 reads CASSISPSAYGYTF. Here the CDR3 DNA reads TGTGCCAGTAGTATCTCCCCATCGGCTTATGGCTACACCTTC. This chain connects TRBV19 to TRBJ1-2; no definite D call. V was pared by 3 bases and J by 5 bases, with 13 bases between. Germline V CDR1 and CDR2: LNHDA, SQIVND (reference sequence). The CDR3 loop spans 14 amino acids.